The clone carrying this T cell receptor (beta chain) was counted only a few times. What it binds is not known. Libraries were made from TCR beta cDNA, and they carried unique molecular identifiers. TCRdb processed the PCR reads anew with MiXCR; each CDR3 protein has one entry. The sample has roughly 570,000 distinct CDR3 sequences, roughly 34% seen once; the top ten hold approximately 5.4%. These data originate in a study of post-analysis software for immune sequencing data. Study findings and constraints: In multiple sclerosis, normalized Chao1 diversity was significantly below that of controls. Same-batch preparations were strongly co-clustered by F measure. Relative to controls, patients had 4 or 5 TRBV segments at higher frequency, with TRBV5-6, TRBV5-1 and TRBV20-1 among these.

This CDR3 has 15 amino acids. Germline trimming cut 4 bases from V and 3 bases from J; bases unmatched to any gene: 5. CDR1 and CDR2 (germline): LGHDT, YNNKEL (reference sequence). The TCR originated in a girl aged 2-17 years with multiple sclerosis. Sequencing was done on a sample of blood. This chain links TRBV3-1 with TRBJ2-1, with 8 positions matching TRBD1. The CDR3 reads CASSPRTGNYNEQFF. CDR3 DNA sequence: TGTGCCAGCAGCCCCCGGACAGGGAACTACAATGAGCAGTTCTTC.